The TCR beta chain under discussion was sequenced for a study of T cells in Graves' hyperthyroidism and ophthalmopathy. Study-level information: Peripheral blood specimens were obtained at initial diagnosis, prior to any treatment. Points from the study as a whole: Most thyroid clonotypes that were expanded above 0.001 also turned up in blood. Ophthalmopathy was separated from stable hyperthyroidism by a 13 V-J model.

The table lists this clonotype with a few counts. Its antigen is still unknown. V gave up 5 bases and J gave up 7 bases; unmatched junction bases: 14. Germline CDR1 is LNHDA and CDR2 is SQIVND (reference sequence). The CDR3 is made up of 17 amino acids. Template material for amplifying TCR beta CDR3 regions consisted of RNA transcripts. TCR CDR3 regions were first amplified by RT-PCR with HTBI primers. A single record per CDR3 protein comes from TCRdb applying MiXCR to the multiplex PCR reads. The table lists hundreds of thousands of distinct CDR3 sequences, more than 14% of them singletons. A NOSPECS grade of at least 4, a Clinical Activity Score of at least 3 and duration under 3 months were recorded in ophthalmopathy patients.

The chain couples TRBV19 to TRBJ2-2; TRBD2 agrees at 9 bases. This TCR was sampled from a woman in her 50s with Graves' ophthalmopathy. The sample comprised blood. This chain's CDR3 is CASSPPSGRRNGGELFF. CDR3 sequence (DNA): TGTGCCAGTAGTCCGCCCAGCGGGAGGCGGAACGGCGGGGAGCTGTTTTTT.